This TCR beta chain was identified during a study of control samples from healthy donors and cancer patients (dated by TCRdb to 2019 to 2021). Per the germline V gene (reference sequence), LNHDA is the CDR1 and SQIVND is the CDR2. V is pared back by 1 base and J by 4 bases, with 8 bases lying between the germline termini. From cysteine to phenylalanine, the CDR3 is 15 amino acids long. Solely the CDR3 DNA is kept, with 45 bases framed from the first base. The library was built by means of the immunoSEQ multiplex PCR assay. TCRdb limited this immuneACCESS table to in-frame rearrangements with V and J called. A share of clones is missing; checked studies link under half to unresolved V genes, and the rest is unexplained. The sample table lists 65,000 to 80,000 clones, under 90% of them with a count of one. Roughly 8.9% of the sample is taken by the ten largest. Regarding this clone: What antigen it recognizes has not been identified. Base-call qualities are not available, and no considerably larger clone is one nucleotide away.

This sequence originates from a woman aged 45-59 years with colorectal cancer. Sequenced sample: PBMCs. This chain is built from TRBV19 and TRBJ2-6, with no reliable assignment of the D segment. This receptor carries the CDR3 CASSIGPVGANVLTF. The nucleotide sequence reads as follows: TGTGCCAGTAGTATAGGTCCCGTCGGGGCCAACGTCCTGACTTTC.